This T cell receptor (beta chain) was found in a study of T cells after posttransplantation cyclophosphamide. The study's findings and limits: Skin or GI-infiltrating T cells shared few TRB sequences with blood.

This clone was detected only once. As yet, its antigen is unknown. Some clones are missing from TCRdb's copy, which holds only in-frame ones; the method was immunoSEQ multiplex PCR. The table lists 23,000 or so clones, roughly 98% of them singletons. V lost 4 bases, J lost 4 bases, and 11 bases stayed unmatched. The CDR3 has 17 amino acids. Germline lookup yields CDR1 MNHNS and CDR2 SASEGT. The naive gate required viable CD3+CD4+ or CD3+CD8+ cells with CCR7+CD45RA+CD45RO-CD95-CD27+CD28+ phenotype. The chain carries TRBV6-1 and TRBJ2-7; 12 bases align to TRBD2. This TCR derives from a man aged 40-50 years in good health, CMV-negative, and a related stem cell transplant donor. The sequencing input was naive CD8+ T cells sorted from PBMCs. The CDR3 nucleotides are TGTGCCAGCAGTGGAGTTAACCTAGCGGGAGGGGGATACGAGCAGTACTTC. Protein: CASSGVNLAGGGYEQYF.